The 11 T cell receptor beta chains presented below share a single source sample, sequenced in a study of CD8 T cells in Susac syndrome. Random hexamers were used to reverse transcribe about 0.5 to 1 ug of RNA. Via MiXCR, TCRdb re-called the immunoSEQ multiplex PCR reads, giving one row per CDR3 protein. Here the sample spans under 200,000 distinct CDR3 sequences, roughly 90% being singletons. The sample taken for sequencing was CD4+ T cells from PBMCs. The receptors originated from a human donor with Susac syndrome.

V and J are TRBV2 and TRBJ2-1; no reliable D call. The CDR3 covers 14 residues. Germline assignment: CDR1 SNHLY and CDR2 FYNNEI. V dropped 2 bases and J dropped 11 bases, with 16 bases sitting between them. This CDR3 is CASSELSIRNKQFF. The CDR3 region has the DNA TGTGCCAGCAGTGAATTAAGTATCCGGAATAAGCAGTTCTTC. Looking up the rest from reference TRBV2 and TRBJ2-1 gives the full variable domain: EPEVTQTPSHQVTQMGQEVILRCVPISNHLYFYWYRQILGQKVEFLVSFYNNEISEKSEIFDDQFSVERPDGSNFTLKIRSTKLEDSAMYFCASSELSIRNKQFFGPGTRLTVL.

CDR3 loop: CASSTSVLDTDTQYF. The CDR3 bases are TGTGCCAGCAGCACATCGGTCCTTGACACAGATACGCAGTATTTT. This chain uses TRBV9 with TRBJ2-3, with D hard to call. Germline lookup yields CDR1 SGDLS and CDR2 YYNGEE. Trimming removed 4 bases at V and 2 bases at J, with 14 bases between. The CDR3 extends over 15 amino acids.

The chain uses TRBV11-2 and TRBJ1-2; D is possibly TRBD1 (5 bases). The CDR3 loop spans 13 amino acids. V lost 1 base and J 8 bases, leaving 11 bases between the germline ends. Looked up from germline, CDR1 is SGHAT and CDR2 is FQNNGV. CDR3 sequence: CASSLGGGEGYTF. The CDR3 DNA sequence: TGTGCCAGCAGCTTAGGGGGGGGAGAAGGCTACACCTTC.

The chain employs TRBV29-1 and TRBJ1-1; TRBD1 agrees at 10 bases. Germline V gives CDR1 SQVTM, CDR2 ANQGSEA. Losses at the gene ends were 7 bases for V and 5 bases for J; bases not matched to a gene: 7. This CDR3 comprises 13 residues. CDR3 DNA sequence: TGCAGCGCTAAGACAGGGGGCGAAACTGAAGCTTTCTTT. It codes for CSAKTGGETEAFF. Based on the CDR3 plus reference TRBV29-1 and TRBJ1-1, the full variable domain is SAVISQKPSRDICQRGTSLTIQCQVDSQVTMMFWYRQQPGQSLTLIATANQGSEATYESGFVIDKFPISRPNLTFSTLTVSNMSPEDSSIYLCSAKTGGETEAFFGQGTRLTVV.

CDR3 DNA sequence: TGTGCCAGTAGGCGGGACAGTTTGTTATCGGGACCCGGGTTCTCGGAGACCCAGTACTTC. It translates to CASRRDSLLSGPGFSETQYF. This chain uses TRBV19 with TRBJ2-5; D might be TRBD1 (7 bases). The CDR3 covers 20 residues. V was shortened by 6 bases and J by 5 bases, with 34 bases between the two germline ends. From germline, CDR1 is LNHDA and CDR2 SQIVND (reference sequence).

The V gene is TRBV19, the J gene TRBJ1-3; D gene ambiguous. This CDR3 contains 14 residues. CDR1 LNHDA and CDR2 SQIVND come from the germline V gene (reference sequence). Trimming left V 7 bases short and J 0 bases short, with 10 bases between. CDR3 region: CASNQDNSGNTIYF. CDR3 DNA: TGTGCCAGTAACCAAGACAACTCTGGAAACACCATATATTTT. Full variable domain (missing parts from reference TRBV19 and TRBJ1-3): DGGITQSPKYLFRKEGQNVTLSCEQNLNHDAMYWYRQDPGQGLRLIYYSQIVNDFQKGDIAEGYSVSREKKESFPLTVTSAQKNPTAFYLCASNQDNSGNTIYFGEGSWLTVV.

The J gene is TRBJ1-1, the V gene TRBV27; 7 bases are a match to TRBD1. CDR3 length: 13 residues. The V segment lost 3 bases and the J segment 11 bases; nucleotides outside the gene matches: 9. Germline CDR1 reads MNHEY; CDR2 reads SMNVEV (reference sequence). The DNA for the CDR3 is TGTGCCAGCAGTTTGTTAGGTGACAGGGTTGCTTTCTTT. Its translation: CASSLLGDRVAFF.

V and J are TRBV20-1 and TRBJ1-1; D perhaps matches TRBD1 (6 bases). The CDR3 length is 15 residues. V was shortened by 0 bases and J by 9 bases, with 20 bases between the two germline ends. The germline gives CDR1 DFQATT, CDR2 SNEGSKA (reference sequence). The CDR3: CSARDGRLPGHQAFF. The CDR3 nucleotides read TGCAGTGCTAGAGATGGAAGATTACCGGGACACCAAGCTTTCTTT.

The chain joins TRBV15 to TRBJ1-1; TRBD1 matches at 8 bases. After removal of 0 bases from V and 6 bases from J, the junction contained 0 bases not matched to a gene. Germline V gene data show CDR1 as LNHNV and CDR2 as YYDKDF (reference sequence). The CDR3 has 13 amino acids. The DNA for the CDR3 is TGTGCCACCAGCAGAGAGGACAGGGCTGAAGCTTTCTTT. Residues: CATSREDRAEAFF.

CDR3 DNA sequence: TGTGCCAGCAGTTCCCCGGACGGGAACTATGGCTACACCTTC. It is translated as CASSSPDGNYGYTF. V gene TRBV12-3 or TRBV12-4 combines with J gene TRBJ1-2; D not certain. This CDR3 contains 14 residues. Trimming stripped 4 bases from V and 2 bases from J, with 11 bases between.

This clonotype appeared a few times. The chain combines TRBV5-1 with TRBJ2-7; the D is unclear. Trimming left V 2 bases short and J 7 bases short, with 7 bases between. The CDR3 spans 11 residues. Germline values: CDR1 SGHRS, CDR2 YFSETQ. CDR3 protein: CASSFSGEQYF. Written as DNA, the CDR3 is TGCGCCAGCAGCTTCTCGGGTGAGCAGTACTTC. Based on the CDR3 plus reference TRBV5-1 and TRBJ2-7, the full variable domain is KAGVTQTPRYLIKTRGQQVTLSCSPISGHRSVSWYQQTPGQGLQFLFEYFSETQRNKGNFPGRFSGRQFSNSRSEMNVSTLELGDSALYLCASSFSGEQYFGPGTRLTVT.